This T cell receptor beta chain is from a study of blood T cell repertoires in COVID-19. About the research overall: Donors in the United States, Italy and Spain gave samples during acute or convalescent COVID-19. T cells, B-cell-depleted T cells, or PBMCs supplied cDNA or gDNA.

In the original workflow: Cell counts per sample came from amplifying reference gene primers. Measured with immunoSEQ multiplex PCR; TCRdb has only the in-frame clones, and not every one. That table is the source of V, J and clone size, and D and trimming were worked out from the DNA. The top ten hold approximately 1.8% of the sample, which has hundreds of thousands of clones, about 90% seen once. After removal of 11 bases from V and 0 bases from J, the junction contained 7 bases not matched to a gene. The CDR3 has 14 residues. Per germline, CDR1 ENHRY and CDR2 SYGVKD. The receptor's source is a woman in her twenties or thirties with COVID-19, enrolled during active disease. The sequenced sample was peripheral blood. V usage is TRBV10-3 and J usage is TRBJ2-3; 8 nucleotides agree with TRBD2. CDR3: CAVRSGGSTDTQYF. In DNA form, the CDR3 reads TGTGCCGTCCGCAGCGGGGGAAGCACAGATACGCAGTATTTT.